This TCR beta chain was captured in a study of OX40 agonist ivuxolimab in advanced cancers. Study information: Patients were dosed intravenously with ivuxolimab at 0.01 to 10 mg/kg every 2 weeks. Previous treatment with anti-PD-1, anti-PD-L1 or anti-CTLA-4 therapy was allowed; about 37% had received some.

The CDR3 is 17 residues long. Losses at the gene ends were 4 bases for V and 4 bases for J; bases not matched to a gene: 4. Germline CDR1 and CDR2: SGHTA and FQGNSA. Study findings and constraints: In the expanded peripheral T cells, antigen specificity was never determined.

Here immunoSEQ multiplex PCR was the method, and the copy in TCRdb shows in-frame clones only, minus some. In the table there are about 45,000 clones, more than 70% of which are singletons. Concerning this clone: Its target is not known.

V gene TRBV7-2 combines with J gene TRBJ2-1, with 16 bases aligning to TRBD2. The sequence derives from an adult with an advanced solid tumor such as melanoma, head and neck, liver or kidney cancer. This material consisted of CD4+ or CD8+ T cells sorted from blood, taken in a trial of the OX40 agonist ivuxolimab. The CDR3 loop is CASSWGLAGGRYNEQFF. CDR3 coding DNA: TGTGCCAGCAGCTGGGGACTAGCGGGGGGGCGTTACAATGAGCAGTTCTTC.